What follows are 11 T cell receptor beta chains derived from one specimen sequenced in a study of blood T cell repertoires in COVID-19. Here immunoSEQ multiplex PCR was the method, and the copy in TCRdb shows in-frame clones only, minus some. In the table there are hundreds of thousands of clones, roughly 86% of which are singletons. What was sequenced was PBMCs or T cells enriched from blood (not recorded which). These receptors all stem from a woman aged 25-40 years with acute COVID-19.

The J gene is TRBJ2-3, the V gene TRBV3-1 (or the pseudogene TRBV3-2); D not resolved. V was shortened by 1 base and J by 9 bases, with 8 bases between the two germline ends. This CDR3 is 12 amino acids long. The germline gives CDR1 LGHDT, CDR2 YNNKEL (reference sequence). CDR3 nucleotide sequence: TGTGCCAGCAGCCAAGGGCAAAAAACGCAGTATTTT. Translated, it gives CASSQGQKTQYF.

The J gene is TRBJ2-2, the V gene TRBV5-1, with 7 bases fitting TRBD2. Trimming cost V 1 base and J 3 bases; bases outside gene matches: 9. The CDR3 sequence is 17 residues long. Per the germline V gene, CDR1 is SGHRS and CDR2 is YFSETQ. The chain's CDR3 is CASSLWEGRYDTGELFF. CDR3 bases: TGCGCCAGCAGCTTGTGGGAGGGTCGGTATGACACCGGGGAGCTGTTTTTT.

The CDR3 DNA reads TGTGCCAGCAGCCCCCCCGGAGCTTTTAATGAAAAACTGTTTTTT. Its protein product is CASSPPGAFNEKLFF. The J gene is TRBJ1-4, the V gene TRBV7-2; the D is unclear. V gave up 5 bases and J gave up 4 bases, with 14 bases separating them. Germline V gene sequence: CDR1 SGHTA, CDR2 FQGNSA. The CDR3 consists of 15 residues.

This sequence joins TRBV6-2 or TRBV6-3 and TRBJ2-2, with TRBD2 identical over 13 bases. CDR1 and CDR2 (germline): MNHEY, SVGEGT. This CDR3 contains 18 residues. The V gene end was trimmed by 4 bases and the J gene end by 6 bases; junction bases not matched to a gene: 11. The CDR3 loop is CASSSPTTSGGAAGELFF. The DNA of the CDR3 is TGTGCCAGCAGTTCCCCCACTACTAGCGGGGGGGCCGCCGGGGAGCTGTTTTTT.

This clone was picked up one time. The chain is built from TRBV30 and TRBJ2-5; 15 bases fit TRBD2. V dropped 0 bases and J dropped 9; count of bases not matched to a gene: 11. This CDR3 spans 17 amino acids. Germline V gives CDR1 GTSNPN, CDR2 SVGIG (reference sequence). The CDR3 sequence: CAWSVLRTSGGARAQYF. CDR3 coding DNA: TGTGCCTGGAGTGTACTGAGGACTAGCGGGGGGGCGCGTGCCCAGTACTTC.

This chain joins TRBV4-1 and TRBJ1-5; D is perhaps TRBD1 (5 bases). Trimming stripped 1 base from V and 4 bases from J, with 11 bases between. This CDR3 comprises 15 residues. Germline values: CDR1 MGHRA, CDR2 YSYEKL. Here the CDR3 reads CASSQGGQGNQPQHF. CDR3 nucleotides: TGCGCCAGCAGCCAAGGGGGCCAGGGAAATCAGCCCCAGCATTTT.

This clone came up a few times. The chain uses TRBV19 and TRBJ1-2; TRBD1 is a possible D gene (5 bases). CDR1 is LNHDA and CDR2 is SQIVND in the germline V gene (reference sequence). This CDR3 contains 15 residues. The germline V and J ends were trimmed by 3 bases and 6 bases, with 17 bases remaining between them. CDR3 protein: CASSMRSGPYDGYTF. For the CDR3, the DNA is TGTGCCAGTAGTATGCGGTCAGGGCCCTATGATGGCTACACCTTC.

This CDR3 is CASSLDGANTEAFF. CDR3 DNA sequence: TGTGCCAGCAGCTTAGATGGGGCGAACACTGAAGCTTTCTTT. The rearrangement joins TRBV7-8 to TRBJ1-1; a weak D match, TRBD1 (5 bases). CDR1 and CDR2 (germline): SGHVS, FQNEAQ. CDR3 length equals 14 residues. V dropped 1 base and J dropped 1 base, with 7 bases sitting between them.

The DNA for the CDR3 is TGTGCCTGGAGTGTAAACAGGGGGCAATATGGCTACACCTTC. It specifies CAWSVNRGQYGYTF. The chain combines TRBV30 with TRBJ1-2; 9 bases agree with TRBD1. The CDR3 spans 14 residues. Germline values: CDR1 GTSNPN, CDR2 SVGIG (reference sequence). The V and J ends lost 0 bases and 5 bases, in that order; junction bases with no gene match: 4.

This chain joins TRBV7-9 and TRBJ2-5; TRBD2 is a possible D gene (6 bases). The CDR3 is made up of 16 amino acids. Germline lookup yields CDR1 SEHNR and CDR2 FQNEAQ (reference sequence). V gave up 7 bases and J gave up 2 bases, with 20 bases separating them. In DNA form, the CDR3 reads TGTGCCAGCACTGTCCCCGCGGAGGGGAGGCAAGAGACCCAGTACTTC. This encodes CASTVPAEGRQETQYF.

The rearrangement uses TRBV2 and TRBJ1-5, with 7 bases aligning to TRBD1. In germline, CDR1 is SNHLY, CDR2 FYNNEI. After removal of 5 bases from V and 5 bases from J, the junction contained 15 bases not matched to a gene. This CDR3 has 17 amino acids. The CDR3 DNA reads TGTGCCAGCAGTTCCGGGGCCGACAGGGTAGTGGATCAGCCCCAGCATTTT. Its translation: CASSSGADRVVDQPQHF.